The 18 T cell receptor beta chains listed next were all sequenced from one sample in a study of T cell responses to AZD1222 COVID-19 vaccine. The repertoire was sequenced with immunoSEQ multiplex PCR; TCRdb's copy has only in-frame clones and lacks some. The sample contains 150,000 to 200,000 clones, around 90% of which appear only once. The specimen comprised peripheral blood, sampled 28 days after the second dose of the MenACWY control vaccine. The receptors derive from an adult who received the MenACWY meningococcal vaccine as a control.

The V gene is TRBV18, the J gene TRBJ2-7; D is ambiguous. Trimming took off 5 bases at V and 2 bases at J, with 13 bases between the two ends. The germline gives CDR1 KGHSH, CDR2 LQKENI. The length of the CDR3 is 14 residues. CDR3 nucleotide sequence: TGTGCCAGCTCAAGTAGTGTCGGGCCCTACGAGCAGTACTTC. Translating it yields CASSSSVGPYEQYF.

J is TRBJ2-1 and V is TRBV28, with TRBD2 matching over 11 bases. The J segment lost 7 bases and the V segment lost 4 bases, leaving 9 bases of the junction unmatched. The CDR3 runs 16 residues. CDR1 and CDR2 from the germline V gene are MDHEN and SYDVKM. CDR3 sequence reads: CASSSTLAGGGNEQFF. Written as DNA, the CDR3 is TGTGCCAGCAGTTCAACCCTAGCGGGAGGCGGGAATGAGCAGTTCTTC.

The rearrangement uses TRBV7-2 and TRBJ2-5, with TRBD2 matching 7 bases. Trimming at V came to 0 bases and at J to 4 bases, leaving 2 bases not matched to a gene. Germline loops: CDR1 SGHTA, CDR2 FQGNSA. The CDR3 covers 14 residues. CDR3: CASSLAGGPETQYF. Written as DNA, the CDR3 is TGTGCCAGCAGCTTAGCGGGAGGGCCAGAGACCCAGTACTTC.

This chain links TRBV15 with TRBJ2-7, with a possible D match to TRBD1 (6 bases). The germline gives CDR1 LNHNV, CDR2 YYDKDF (reference sequence). Trimming stripped 4 bases from V and 6 bases from J, with 16 bases between. The CDR3 extends over 14 amino acids. The CDR3 region has the DNA TGTGCCACCAGCACCGGGACAAGCCCTTTCGAGCAGTACTTC. Its translation is CATSTGTSPFEQYF.

The V call is TRBV4-3, the J call TRBJ1-1; D is unresolved. The CDR3 runs 15 residues. V was pared by 1 base and J by 4 bases, with 13 bases between. Germline lookup yields CDR1 LGHNA and CDR2 YSLEER. The CDR3 sequence: CASSQGGRRPTEAFF. CDR3 coding DNA: TGCGCCAGCAGCCAAGGAGGGCGCAGGCCCACTGAAGCTTTCTTT.

The CDR3 DNA reads as TGTGCCACCAGGGAGGTAGGGACAGGGGCGCTTTCCTACGAGCAGTACTTC. It translates to CATREVGTGALSYEQYF. The chain carries TRBV24-1 and TRBJ2-7; TRBD1 matches 10 bases. The CDR3 is made up of 17 amino acids. CDR1 is KGHDR and CDR2 is SFDVKD in the germline V gene. The J segment lost 1 base and the V segment lost 7 bases, leaving 12 bases of the junction unmatched.

V usage is TRBV6-2 or TRBV6-3 and J usage is TRBJ2-1, with 9 bases lining up with TRBD2. This CDR3 is built from 16 residues. V lost 5 bases and J lost 12; bases outside the gene matches: 17. Germline V gene lookup returns CDR1 MNHEY and CDR2 SVGEGT. The CDR3 DNA reads as TGTGCCAGCAGTGATTCCGGGACTAGCCCTATTATTGGGCAGTTCTTC. Residues: CASSDSGTSPIIGQFF.

For the CDR3, the DNA is TGTGCCAGCAGAAGATCACAGGGGGCGAGTGGGGAGCAGTACTTC. Its protein product is CASRRSQGASGEQYF. The V gene is TRBV28, the J gene TRBJ2-7; 9 bases fit TRBD1. From germline, CDR1 is MDHEN and CDR2 SYDVKM. This CDR3 is built from 15 residues. V dropped 6 bases and J dropped 7; count of bases not matched to a gene: 13.

This clone has just one count. The sample has other DNA sequences that encode this CDR3 too. The chain combines TRBV28 with TRBJ1-5; D unresolved. The CDR3 loop spans 12 amino acids. Germline loops: CDR1 MDHEN, CDR2 SYDVKM. Trimming stripped 3 bases from V and 2 bases from J, with 2 bases between. The CDR3 is CASSLGNQPQHF. CDR3 in DNA: TGTGCCAGCAGTTTGGGCAATCAGCCCCAGCATTTT. Drawing the rest from reference TRBV28 and TRBJ1-5, the complete variable domain is DVKVTQSSRYLVKRTGEKVFLECVQDMDHENMFWYRQDPGLGLRLIYFSYDVKMKEKGDIPEGYSVSREKKERFSLILESASTNQTSMYLCASSLGNQPQHFGDGTRLSIL.

A single count supports this clone. The J gene is TRBJ1-5, the V gene TRBV2; no firm D call. The length of the CDR3 is 14 residues. Trimming took off 3 bases at V and 5 bases at J, with 11 bases between the two ends. Germline CDR1 is SNHLY and CDR2 is FYNNEI. The CDR3 spells CASSESAGDQPQHF. CDR3 nucleotide sequence: TGTGCCAGCAGTGAGTCCGCCGGGGATCAGCCCCAGCATTTT.

The rearrangement uses TRBV19 and TRBJ2-5; 7 nucleotides agree with TRBD1. The CDR3 consists of 13 residues. Germline CDR1 is LNHDA and CDR2 is SQIVND (reference sequence). Trimming took 8 bases from V and 5 from J; bases not matched to a gene: 8. CDR3 sequence: CASGDRARETQYF. CDR3 DNA sequence: TGTGCCAGTGGCGACAGGGCACGGGAGACCCAGTACTTC.

The V gene is TRBV5-1, the J gene TRBJ2-1, with a tentative D call TRBD2 (6 bases). CDR1 and CDR2 from the germline V gene are SGHRS and YFSETQ. V was cut by 0 bases and J by 4 bases, with 11 bases left in between. The CDR3 extends over 15 amino acids. This CDR3 reads CASSLVAESYNEQFF. The CDR3, as DNA: TGCGCCAGCAGCTTGGTAGCGGAGTCTTACAATGAGCAGTTCTTC.

The chain links TRBV28 to TRBJ1-1; the D gene is possibly TRBD1 (5 bases). CDR1 and CDR2 (germline): MDHEN, SYDVKM. The CDR3 is 14 residues long. With 7 bases removed from V and 1 base from J, the gap between germline ends came to 13 bases. For the CDR3, the DNA is TGTGCCAGCACCCCCTTAGACAGGAACACTGAAGCTTTCTTT. As protein: CASTPLDRNTEAFF.

The gene calls are TRBV7-2 and TRBJ2-1, with D perhaps matching TRBD2 (5 bases). This CDR3 region has 14 residues. From germline, CDR1 is SGHTA and CDR2 FQGNSA. Trimming removed 6 bases at V and 9 bases at J, with 18 bases between. CDR3 region: CASRFVGVKGEQFF. The CDR3 nucleotides read TGTGCCAGCAGATTCGTCGGGGTGAAGGGTGAGCAGTTCTTC.

The chain couples TRBV28 to TRBJ1-1, with D perhaps matching TRBD1 (5 bases). Trimming pared 3 bases from V and 3 bases from J, leaving 11 bases between. This CDR3 is 14 amino acids long. Per germline, CDR1 MDHEN and CDR2 SYDVKM. CDR3: CASSFYRRDTEAFF. As DNA, the CDR3 is TGTGCCAGCAGTTTTTACAGGAGAGACACTGAAGCTTTCTTT.

This chain connects TRBV27 to TRBJ2-7, with a tentative D call TRBD2 (5 bases). The V and J ends lost 3 bases and 4 bases respectively, with 10 bases between them. The germline V gene encodes CDR1 MNHEY and CDR2 SMNVEV (reference sequence). The CDR3 runs to 13 residues. CDR3 protein: CASSFSGGYEQYF. The CDR3 coding sequence is TGTGCCAGCAGTTTCTCCGGCGGGTACGAGCAGTACTTC.

The V gene is TRBV9, the J gene TRBJ2-2; TRBD2 agrees at 7 bases. There are 15 residues in the CDR3. The V and J ends lost 4 bases and 6 bases, in that order; junction bases with no gene match: 9. Germline V gives CDR1 SGDLS, CDR2 YYNGEE. In DNA, the CDR3 is TGTGCCAGCAGCCCCGGGGGGACTACCTCCGGGGAGCTGTTTTTT. Translating it yields CASSPGGTTSGELFF. The whole variable domain, filled in from reference TRBV9 and TRBJ2-2, reads DSGVTQTPKHLITATGQRVTLRCSPRSGDLSVYWYQQSLDQGLQFLIQYYNGEERAKGNILERFSAQQFPDLHSELNLSSLELGDSALYFCASSPGGTTSGELFFGEGSRLTVL.

The chain carries TRBV25-1 and TRBJ1-2; 9 bases agree with TRBD1. Germline V gives CDR1 MGHDK, CDR2 SYGVNS. This CDR3 contains 13 residues. Losses at the gene ends were 7 bases for V and 8 bases for J; bases not matched to a gene: 8. The CDR3 reads CASTPGQGSGYTF. The CDR3 region has the DNA TGTGCCAGCACCCCGGGACAGGGTTCCGGCTACACCTTC.